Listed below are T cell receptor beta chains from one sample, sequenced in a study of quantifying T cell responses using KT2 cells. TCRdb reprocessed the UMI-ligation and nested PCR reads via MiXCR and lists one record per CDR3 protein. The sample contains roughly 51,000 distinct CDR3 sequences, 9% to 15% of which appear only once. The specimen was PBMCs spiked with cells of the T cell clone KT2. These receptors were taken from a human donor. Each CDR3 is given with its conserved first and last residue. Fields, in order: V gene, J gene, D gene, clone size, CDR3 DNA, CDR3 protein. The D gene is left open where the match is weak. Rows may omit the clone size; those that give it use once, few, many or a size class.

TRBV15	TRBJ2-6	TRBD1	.	TGTGCCACCAGCAGAGACCGACCTCCCCGGGACAGATCTGGGGCCAACGTCCTGACTTTC	CATSRDRPPRDRSGANVLTF
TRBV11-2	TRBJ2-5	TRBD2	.	TGTGCCAGCAGCTTAGAAGGCGGGGGTCAAGAGACCCAGTACTTC	CASSLEGGGQETQYF
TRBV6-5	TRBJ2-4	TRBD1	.	TGTGCCAGCAGTGCCAATTCCGGGACAGGGGTCACACTAGCCAAAAACATTCAGTACTTC	CASSANSGTGVTLAKNIQYF
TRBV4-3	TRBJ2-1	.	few	TGCGCCAGCAGCCTTCGGACAGTCTACAATGAGCAGTTCTTC	CASSLRTVYNEQFF
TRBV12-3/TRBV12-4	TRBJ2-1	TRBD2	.	TGTGCCAGCAGTGTTCCCTCCCAGCGGGGACTTACAATGAGGCAGTTCTTC	CASSVPSQRGLTMRQFF
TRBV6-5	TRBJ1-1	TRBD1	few	TGTGCCAGCAGTCCCATCAGGGGGCTGAACACTGAAGCTTTCTTT	CASSPIRGLNTEAFF
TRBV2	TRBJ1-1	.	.	TGTGCCAGCAGTTCGGACCCGAACACTGAAGCTTTCTTT	CASSSDPNTEAFF
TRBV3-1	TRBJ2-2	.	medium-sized	TGTGCCAGCAGCCAAGGGCTTACCGGGGAGCTGTTTTTT	CASSQGLTGELFF
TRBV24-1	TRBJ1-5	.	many	TGTGCCACCAGCGCCGGACGGCAAATGAATCAGCCCCAGCATTTT	CATSAGRQMNQPQHF
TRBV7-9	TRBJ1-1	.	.	TGTGCCAGCAGCTTACCGGCCCCTGAAGCTTTCTTT	CASSLPAPEAFF
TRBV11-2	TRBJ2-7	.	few	TGTGCCAGCAGCTTAGACGGGAGAGGTTACGAGCAGTACTTC	CASSLDGRGYEQYF